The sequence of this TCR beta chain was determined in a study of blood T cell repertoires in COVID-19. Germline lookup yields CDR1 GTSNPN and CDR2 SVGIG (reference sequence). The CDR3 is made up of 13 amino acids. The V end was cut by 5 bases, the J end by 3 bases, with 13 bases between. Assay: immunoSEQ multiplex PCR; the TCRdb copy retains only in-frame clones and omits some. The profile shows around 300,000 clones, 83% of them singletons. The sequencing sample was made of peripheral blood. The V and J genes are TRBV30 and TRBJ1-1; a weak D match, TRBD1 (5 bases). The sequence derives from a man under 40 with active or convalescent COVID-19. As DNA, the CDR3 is TGTGCCTGGGCAGGGAGGGGAGACACTGAAGCTTTCTTT. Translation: CAWAGRGDTEAFF.